These T cell receptor beta chains were read from a single sample in a study of T cell repertoires in cytomegalovirus infection. TCRdb re-derived calls from the reads in MiXCR, one entry per CDR3 protein. The profile covers 370,000 or so distinct CDR3 sequences, with approximately 30% appearing a single time and around an eighth taken by the ten largest. What these receptors recognize is not known. This specimen consisted of cultured PBMCs, obtained from culture after CMV antigen stimulation. The receptors shown here come from a human donor in good health (CMV status not recorded). Some clones in this sample may be carry-over from other donors' samples. Each CDR3 is given with its conserved first and last residue. A D gene is named only where the DNA matches it firmly. Only some rows state a clone size, as once, few, many or a class for expanded clones.

TGTGCCAGCAGCATTGGGACAGGGGGCACAGATACGCAGTATTTT | CASSIGTGGTDTQYF | TRBV11-2 | NA | TRBJ2-3 | TRBD1
TGTGCCAGCGGTAGCACAGATACGCAGTATTTT | CASGSTDTQYF | TRBV7-2 | many | TRBJ2-3 | NA
TGTGCCAGCAGCTTTGGGGACCGCTTAGTAACCTACGAGCAGTACTTC | CASSFGDRLVTYEQYF | TRBV7-8 | NA | TRBJ2-7 | NA
TGTGCCAGCAGCTTAGGGGCAGGGGCAACCTACGAGCAGTACTTC | CASSLGAGATYEQYF | TRBV7-3 | NA | TRBJ2-7 | NA
TGTGCCAGCAGTCCACAGGGAAGGCAGTTCTTC | CASSPQGRQFF | TRBV12-3/TRBV12-4 | few | TRBJ2-1 | NA
TGTGCCAGCAGTGGACCGGTCGATGAGCAGTTCTTC | CASSGPVDEQFF | TRBV12-3/TRBV12-4 | many | TRBJ2-1 | NA
TGCAGCTCCTTAGGGGGGTACAATGAGCAGTTCTTC | CSSLGGYNEQFF | TRBV29-1 | few | TRBJ2-1 | NA
TGTGCCAGCAGCTTTAACTACGAGCAGTACTTC | CASSFNYEQYF | TRBV11-1 | NA | TRBJ2-7 | NA
TGTGCCAGCAGGTCCGGCAAAGAAAAACTGTTTTTT | CASRSGKEKLFF | TRBV12-3/TRBV12-4 | NA | TRBJ1-4 | NA
TGCGCCAGCAGCCAAGTCGGACAGGGGTCTGGAAACACCATATATTTT | CASSQVGQGSGNTIYF | TRBV4-1 | NA | TRBJ1-3 | TRBD1
TGTGCCAGCAGTGCTACAGGGGGGGGTAATGAGCAGTTCTTC | CASSATGGGNEQFF | TRBV27 | few | TRBJ2-1 | NA
TGTGCCAGCAGCGTTTCTCCGGGACGGAAAAATTCACCCCTCCACTTT | CASSVSPGRKNSPLHF | TRBV6-1 | NA | TRBJ1-6 | NA
TGTGCCAGCGGGGGGTTTGGATCCTATGGCTACACCTTC | CASGGFGSYGYTF | TRBV12-3/TRBV12-4 | few | TRBJ1-2 | NA
TGCGCCAGCAGCCTGGGGCGACTAGCGCTCATCTACGAGCAGTACTTC | CASSLGRLALIYEQYF | TRBV5-1 | NA | TRBJ2-7 | TRBD2
TGTGCCACCAGCAGAGTCCCTAGCGGGAGTGTCTTGGGGAATGAGCAGTTCTTC | CATSRVPSGSVLGNEQFF | TRBV15 | many | TRBJ2-1 | TRBD2
TGTGCCAGTCTCGGTGGTAGGACCTCTGGGGCCAACGTCCTGACTTTC | CASLGGRTSGANVLTF | TRBV19 | NA | TRBJ2-6 | NA
TGCGCCAGCAGCCAAGTCCCGGCCGCCGGGGAGCTGTTTTTT | CASSQVPAAGELFF | TRBV4-3 | few | TRBJ2-2 | NA
TGTGCCAGCAGCTTAGGGCAGTTTAATGAGCAGTTCTTC | CASSLGQFNEQFF | TRBV7-4 | NA | TRBJ2-1 | NA
TGTGCCAGCAGCGGGAGTCTCTCCTACAATGAGCAGTTCTTC | CASSGSLSYNEQFF | TRBV7-8 | many | TRBJ2-1 | NA
TGTGCCAGCAGCCTCATTAGTGGTGAAAAACTGTTTTTT | CASSLISGEKLFF | TRBV7-9 | few | TRBJ1-4 | NA
TGTGCCAGCAGTTACGACGACGGGAGCACAGATACGCAGTATTTT | CASSYDDGSTDTQYF | TRBV6-2/TRBV6-3 | once | TRBJ2-3 | NA
TGTGCCAGCAGCTGGAGTAGAGACACCGCGAACACCGGGGAGCTGTTTTTT | CASSWSRDTANTGELFF | TRBV11-2 | few | TRBJ2-2 | NA
TGTGCCAGCAGCTTAGGACGCCAGCTAAGGGATACGCAGTATTTT | CASSLGRQLRDTQYF | TRBV7-6 | few | TRBJ2-3 | NA
TGTGCCAGCAGTGAAGGGCCCGGGACAGAATACGAGCAGTACTTC | CASSEGPGTEYEQYF | TRBV6-1 | NA | TRBJ2-7 | TRBD1
TGTGCCAGCCTTATAACCCGGGACACTGAAGCTTTCTTT | CASLITRDTEAFF | TRBV25-1 | few | TRBJ1-1 | NA
TGTGCCAGCAGCTTTCAACAGAGCACAGATACGCAGTATTTT | CASSFQQSTDTQYF | TRBV7-2 | NA | TRBJ2-3 | NA